This TCR beta chain stems from a study of blood T cells in healthy people across ages (dated by TCRdb to the mid-2010s). A note on the overall study: In model experiments, template switching captured about one uniquely barcoded TCR beta cDNA molecule for every two T cells. Using deep sequencing normalized with unique cDNA molecular identifiers, the study measured how TCR beta repertoire diversity changes with age. Donors were grouped into four age groups: young (average 16 years), middle-aged (roughly 38), aged (roughly 67) and long-lived (about 89). For two donors (one aged 18 to 30 and one aged 80 or older), the study analyzed two additional independent replicas of 1 million unique cDNA reads from the same blood draw. Results and caveats for the whole study, not just this receptor: Because donor CMV infection status was unknown, age-related changes in expanded clonotypes were potentially confounded. As age increased, observed TCR beta diversity per million T cells dropped in a roughly linear way, and a significant reduction was already evident by age 40. Because profiling used bulk unsorted PBMCs, naive and antigen-experienced compartments could not be compared conclusively. Compared with the aged group, the long-lived group had more naive CD4+ T cells, fewer expanded clones and increased TCR diversity, suggesting age selection. There was a strong correlation between observed TCR beta diversity and the percentage of naive T cells measured by flow cytometry. Estimates of total diversity based on one million sequenced T cells were regarded as lower bounds and as underestimates.

Turning to this clonotype: The antigen it binds to is not known. The record has no base qualities; no much larger clone is one base away.

Library prep was done by 5' RACE. This sample was sequenced with an Illumina HiSeq 2500. A second about 7 to 11 cycle PCR used a sample-barcoded 5' primer and a J-beta primer mix. A unique molecular identifier was introduced onto each TCR beta cDNA molecule by a template-switch 5' adaptor carrying 12 random nucleotides. At least 3 million CDR3-containing paired-end reads were obtained from each sample. First-strand cDNA was synthesized from all RNA with the Mint cDNA synthesis kit, primed by a TRBC-specific oligonucleotide. Following uracil-DNA glycosylase treatment, a first 18-cycle PCR with universal primers M1SS and BC2_uni_R was performed on all cDNA. In the source study's methods: For normalization, 1 million high-quality reads were randomly selected from each sample, with every read carrying a distinct molecular identifier. Instead of being binned into consensus sequences, reads with shared molecular identifiers were discarded. CDR3 identification, clonotype clustering and error correction used MiTCR with a Q25 quality threshold and the strictest error-elimination algorithm. A nonparametric unseen species model with Euler transformation was used to estimate a lower bound on total TCR beta diversity. Using fastp at Q25 and MiXCR, TCRdb reprocessed the public reads and kept productive beta chains. Every CDR3 protein is listed once, alongside the most common genes and DNA of its rows. What appears here as the V and J calls and clone size reflects TCRdb's work, not the paper's. For this sample the table gives over 750,000 distinct CDR3 sequences, of which 25% were detected only once. The ten largest make up 9.4% of the sample.

The germline ends are 13 bases apart after V is trimmed by 0 bases and J by 4 bases. The CDR3 spans 15 residues, from the cysteine through the phenylalanine. Only the CDR3 DNA stays, 45 bases, in frame from base 1. Via the germline V gene (reference sequence), CDR1 is LGHDT and CDR2 YNNKEL. The 39 donors, aged 6 to 90 years, were systemically healthy Caucasian individuals from Russia. Ten milliliters of peripheral blood were drawn from each donor into EDTA-treated Vacutainer tubes. Ficoll-Paque density-gradient centrifugation was used to isolate PBMCs, with at least 7 million per sample. Total RNA, at least 6 micrograms per sample, was extracted from PBMCs with Trizol reagent. For every donor, an aliquot of PBMCs went through flow cytometry to measure the percentages of naive CD45RAhigh/CD27high T cells. The same sample was also studied in work on T cells of mothers and their children. The second study's paper adds: Nine systemically healthy Caucasian individuals, comprising three mothers and their six children, were included as donors. cDNA synthesis consumed the entire amount of extracted RNA, loaded at around 1.4 ug RNA in each 15 ul reaction. In the second PCR, sample barcodes and 2-4 random nucleotides were introduced via the M1S primer. Over 9.5 million TCR beta CDR3 reads were obtained for each mother, and millions of reads were obtained for each child. TCR recombination output is similarly shaped by thymic selection in related and unrelated pairs, with a minor effect exerted by inherited differences. Normalized repertoire overlap was always slightly but never significantly higher in related than unrelated mother-child pairs. No persistent microchimeric T cell clones were detected, at a sensitivity of roughly 99 clones per million clonotypes. To look for features that set related mother-child pairs apart from unrelated individuals, the researchers ran deep NGS to compare the TCR beta repertoires of mothers and children. On average, the children were about 10 +/- 4 years old, while the mothers were about 40 +/- 4 years old. After adapter ligation with NEBNext reagents, the libraries were sequenced on Illumina HiSeq 2000 with 100+100 nt paired-end reads. To avoid cross-contamination, the mother libraries and the child libraries were prepared a month apart and sequenced in separate runs. Between roughly 500,000 and 2,100,000 distinct TCR beta clonotypes were identified per donor. Naive TCR beta clonotypes were estimated from low-frequency clonotypes matched to each donor's FACS-determined naive share, without sorting.

The material sequenced was blood. This receptor was taken from a boy aged 10-17 years in good health. The V gene is TRBV3-1 and the J gene is TRBJ2-7, with the D segment identity uncertain. Here is the DNA: TGTGCCAGCAGCCAAGAATATGGGATGGGTTACGAGCAGTACTTC. The translation is CASSQEYGMGYEQYF.